The rows below give T cell receptor beta chains drawn from one sample of a study of blood T cell repertoires in COVID-19. Clones were read by immunoSEQ multiplex PCR, and TCRdb kept only the in-frame ones, dropping some. Among around 86,000 clones listed, 85% were seen once. The sample was peripheral blood. The receptors were sampled from a man aged 80 or over with acute or convalescent COVID-19. Both conserved end residues are part of each CDR3. Fields, in order: D gene, V gene, clone size, J gene, CDR3 protein, CDR3 DNA. A D gene is named only where the DNA matches it firmly. Size is omitted from some rows. Given values are once, few, many or a class for expanded clones.

>TRBD1|TRBV27|.|TRBJ2-5
CASSRTGAIQETQYF
TGTGCCAGCAGCCGGACAGGGGCCATCCAAGAGACCCAGTACTTC
>.|TRBV30|.|TRBJ1-5
CAWKGGNQPQHF
TGTGCCTGGAAAGGGGGCAATCAGCCCCAGCATTTT
>.|TRBV5-4|.|TRBJ2-1
CASSSTGIPFNNEQFF
TGTGCCAGCAGCTCCACCGGGATACCCTTCAACAATGAGCAGTTCTTC
>TRBD1|TRBV7-2|.|TRBJ1-5
CASSLVGDRGQPQHF
TGTGCCAGCAGCTTAGTCGGAGACAGGGGCCAGCCCCAGCATTTT
>.|TRBV5-1|.|TRBJ2-1
CASRLYGAPSPPDNEQFF
TGCGCCAGCAGATTATATGGTGCGCCTAGCCCGCCCGACAATGAGCAGTTCTTC
>.|TRBV19|.|TRBJ2-1
CASSPDSSSYNEQFF
TGTGCCAGTAGTCCAGACTCAAGCTCCTACAATGAGCAGTTCTTC
>TRBD1|TRBV3-1/TRBV3-2|.|TRBJ1-2
CASSPPGQKTYGYTF
TGTGCCAGCAGCCCGCCGGGACAGAAAACCTATGGCTACACCTTC
>TRBD1|TRBV28|.|TRBJ2-7
CATIQGQGVYEQYF
TGTGCCACAATTCAAGGACAGGGAGTGTACGAGCAGTACTTC
>TRBD2|TRBV25-1|.|TRBJ2-5
CASSVPGLAGVETQYF
TGTGCCAGCAGTGTACCGGGACTAGCGGGAGTTGAGACCCAGTACTTC
>.|TRBV6-1|.|TRBJ2-1
CASSEVAAVRQFF
TGTGCCAGCAGTGAAGTGGCCGCGGTAAGGCAGTTCTTC
>.|TRBV20-1|.|TRBJ2-3
CSASGFLASTDTQYF
TGCAGTGCTAGTGGCTTTTTGGCTAGCACAGATACGCAGTATTTT
>TRBD2|TRBV6-1|.|TRBJ2-3
CASSDPRTSGDTQYF
TGTGCCAGCAGTGACCCTCGGACTAGCGGAGATACGCAGTATTTT
>.|TRBV5-5|few|TRBJ1-6
CASSLRTDASSYNSPLHF
TGTGCCAGCAGCTTGAGGACAGATGCGAGCTCCTATAATTCACCCCTCCACTTT
>TRBD1|TRBV11-2|.|TRBJ2-2
CASSSKTGSNTGELFF
TGTGCCAGCAGCTCCAAGACAGGGTCGAACACCGGGGAGCTGTTTTTT
>TRBD2|TRBV7-3|.|TRBJ2-4
CASSLRRGTSGSLNIQYF
TGTGCCAGCAGCTTACGCCGAGGGACTAGCGGGAGTTTGAACATTCAGTACTTC
>.|TRBV28|few|TRBJ1-5
CASSPQLLGLYQPQHF
TGTGCCAGCAGTCCGCAACTCCTAGGCCTTTATCAGCCCCAGCATTTT
>.|TRBV12-3/TRBV12-4|.|TRBJ1-1
CASTREVNTEAFF
TGTGCCAGCACCAGGGAAGTGAACACTGAAGCTTTCTTT
>TRBD1|TRBV6-1|.|TRBJ1-1
CASSEQGARAEAFF
TGTGCCAGCAGTGAACAGGGGGCTCGCGCTGAAGCTTTCTTT
>TRBD1|TRBV5-6|.|TRBJ1-5
CASKKVGTGLQHF
TGTGCCAGCAAAAAGGTGGGGACAGGGCTCCAGCATTTT
>.|TRBV3-1/TRBV3-2|.|TRBJ2-3
CASSQAPGRTDTQYF
TGTGCCAGCAGCCAAGCGCCAGGGAGGACAGATACGCAGTATTTT
>TRBD1|TRBV6-5|.|TRBJ2-7
CASSYPESQGSEQYF
TGTGCCAGCAGTTACCCCGAATCACAGGGGTCCGAGCAGTACTTC
>TRBD2|TRBV3-1/TRBV3-2|.|TRBJ2-1
CASSQAGAYNEQFF
TGTGCCAGCAGCCAGGCGGGAGCCTACAATGAGCAGTTCTTC
>TRBD2|TRBV7-2|.|TRBJ2-7
CASSFSAGTSNEQYF
TGTGCCAGCAGCTTTTCGGCGGGGACTAGTAACGAGCAGTACTTC
>.|TRBV24-1|.|TRBJ2-2
CATSDFGGELFF
TGTGCCACCAGTGATTTCGGGGGAGAGCTGTTTTTT
>.|TRBV19|.|TRBJ2-3
CASKLHDTQYF
TGTGCCAGCAAACTTCACGATACGCAGTATTTT
>.|TRBV27|.|TRBJ2-1
CASSSTDSSYNEQFF
TGTGCCAGCAGTTCGACAGACAGCTCCTACAATGAGCAGTTCTTC
>.|TRBV18|.|TRBJ2-7
CASSPPAGRYEQYF
TGTGCCAGCTCTCCACCGGCAGGGCGCTACGAGCAGTACTTC
>TRBD1|TRBV11-2|.|TRBJ2-3
CASSLLTGGTDTQYF
TGTGCCAGCAGCTTACTGACAGGGGGCACAGATACGCAGTATTTT
>.|TRBV19|.|TRBJ1-2
CASSISGLLYGYTF
TGTGCCAGTAGTATATCGGGACTCCTTTATGGCTACACCTTC
>.|TRBV9|.|TRBJ2-7
CASGQTPSSYEQYF
TGTGCCAGTGGACAGACACCTTCTTCCTACGAGCAGTACTTC